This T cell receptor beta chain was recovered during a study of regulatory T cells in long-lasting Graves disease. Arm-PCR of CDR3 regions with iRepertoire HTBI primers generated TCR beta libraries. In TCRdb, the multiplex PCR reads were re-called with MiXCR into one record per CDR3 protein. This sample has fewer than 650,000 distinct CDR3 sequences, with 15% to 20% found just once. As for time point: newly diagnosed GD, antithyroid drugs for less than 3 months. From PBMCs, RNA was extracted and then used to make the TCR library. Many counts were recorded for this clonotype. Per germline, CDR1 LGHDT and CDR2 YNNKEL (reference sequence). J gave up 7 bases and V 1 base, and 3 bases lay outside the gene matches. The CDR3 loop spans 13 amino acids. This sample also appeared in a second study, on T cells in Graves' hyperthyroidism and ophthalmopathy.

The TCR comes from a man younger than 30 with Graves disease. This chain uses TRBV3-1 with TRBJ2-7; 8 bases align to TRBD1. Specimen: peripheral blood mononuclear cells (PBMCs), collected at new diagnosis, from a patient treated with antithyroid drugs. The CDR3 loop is CASSQGRQGEQYF. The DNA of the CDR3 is TGTGCCAGCAGCCAAGGGCGACAGGGGGAGCAGTACTTC.